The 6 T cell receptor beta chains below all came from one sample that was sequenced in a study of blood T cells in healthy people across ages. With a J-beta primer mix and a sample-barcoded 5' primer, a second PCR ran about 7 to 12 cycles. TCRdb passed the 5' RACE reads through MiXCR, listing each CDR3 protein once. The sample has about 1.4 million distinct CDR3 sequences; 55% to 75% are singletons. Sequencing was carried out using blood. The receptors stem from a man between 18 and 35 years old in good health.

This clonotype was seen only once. CDR3 sequence: CASSAYRGNSYEQYF. Written as DNA, the CDR3 is TGTGCCAGCAGTGCCTACAGGGGGAATTCCTACGAGCAGTACTTC. The chain has TRBV28 and TRBJ2-7; TRBD1 matches at 8 bases. Germline-derived CDR1 and CDR2 are MDHEN and SYDVKM. Germline trimming cut 5 bases from V and 1 base from J; bases unmatched to any gene: 7. This CDR3 contains 15 residues.

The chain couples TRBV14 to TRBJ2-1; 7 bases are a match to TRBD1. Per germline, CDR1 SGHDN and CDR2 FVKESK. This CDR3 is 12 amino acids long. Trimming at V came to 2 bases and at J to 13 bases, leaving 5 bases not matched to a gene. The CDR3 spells CASSQRWTGQFF. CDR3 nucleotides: TGTGCCAGCAGCCAACGATGGACAGGACAGTTCTTC. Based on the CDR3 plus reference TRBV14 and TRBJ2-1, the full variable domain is EAGVTQFPSHSVIEKGQTVTLRCDPISGHDNLYWYRRVMGKEIKFLLHFVKESKQDESGMPNNRFLAERTGGTYSTLKVQPAELEDSGVYFCASSQRWTGQFFGPGTRLTVL.

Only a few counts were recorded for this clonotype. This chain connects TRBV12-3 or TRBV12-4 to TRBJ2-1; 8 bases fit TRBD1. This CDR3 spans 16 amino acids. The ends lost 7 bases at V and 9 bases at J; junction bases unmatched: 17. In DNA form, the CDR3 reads TGTGCCAGCACCCCAGGGGGGCAGGGGGCAGGTGGTGAGCAGTTCTTC. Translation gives CASTPGGQGAGGEQFF.

The CDR3 loop reads CASRGGLAGTQYF. The CDR3, as DNA: TGTGCCAGCAGGGGAGGACTAGCGGGCACCCAGTACTTC. The gene calls are TRBV2 and TRBJ2-5; 11 bases are shared with TRBD2. The CDR3 has 13 residues. Trimming cost V 6 bases and J 8 bases; bases outside gene matches: 5. Looked up from germline, CDR1 is SNHLY and CDR2 is FYNNEI.

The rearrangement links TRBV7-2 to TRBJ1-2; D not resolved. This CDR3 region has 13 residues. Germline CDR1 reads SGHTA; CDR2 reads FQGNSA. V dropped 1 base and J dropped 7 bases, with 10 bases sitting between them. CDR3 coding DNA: TGTGCCAGCAGCTTAGGGGGTTCATTTGGCTACACCTTC. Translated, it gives CASSLGGSFGYTF.

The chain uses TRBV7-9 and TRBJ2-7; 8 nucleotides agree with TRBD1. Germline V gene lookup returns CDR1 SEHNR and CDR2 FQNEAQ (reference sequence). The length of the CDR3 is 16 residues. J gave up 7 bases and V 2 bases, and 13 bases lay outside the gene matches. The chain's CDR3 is CASSLPQGATSGEQYF. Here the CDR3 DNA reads TGTGCCAGCAGCTTACCGCAGGGGGCGACCTCCGGGGAGCAGTACTTC.